Below, 14 T cell receptor beta chains from the same sample are listed, as sequenced in a study of vaccination and CD4 T cells after COVID-19. The treatment here: approximately nine-day PBMC culture with coronavirus spike peptide pools or control peptides (ViraFEST assay). Their recognized antigens are unknown. Oncomine TCR Beta short-read sequencing was applied to DNA from cultured CD4+ T cells. In TCRdb, the PCR reads were re-called with MiXCR into one record per CDR3 protein. The table shows approximately 13,000 distinct CDR3 sequences, with 52% occurring only once. Sequencing used CD4+ T cells from blood, cultured in vitro. These receptors came from a human donor who had recovered from COVID-19.

This clonotype was seen only a few times. V usage is TRBV15 and J usage is TRBJ1-2; 8 bases are a match to TRBD1. Germline assignment: CDR1 LNHNV and CDR2 YYDKDF (reference sequence). The CDR3 runs 17 residues. V was pared by 0 bases and J by 6 bases, with 12 bases of the junction left unmatched. CDR3 region: CATSRDLAGQGADGYTF. The CDR3 region has the DNA TGTGCCACCAGCAGAGATCTTGCAGGGCAGGGGGCCGATGGCTACACCTTC.

V usage is TRBV5-1 and J usage is TRBJ2-2, with TRBD2 identical over 7 bases. Unmatched junction bases numbered 6, after V lost 2 bases and J lost 5 bases. Per the germline V gene, CDR1 is SGHRS and CDR2 is YFSETQ. The CDR3 has 15 residues. The chain's CDR3 is CASSLLGAGTGELFF. The DNA of the CDR3 is TGCGCCAGCAGCTTACTGGGAGCGGGGACCGGGGAGCTGTTTTTT. Full variable domain (outside the CDR3, taken from reference TRBV5-1 and TRBJ2-2): KAGVTQTPRYLIKTRGQQVTLSCSPISGHRSVSWYQQTPGQGLQFLFEYFSETQRNKGNFPGRFSGRQFSNSRSEMNVSTLELGDSALYLCASSLLGAGTGELFFGEGSRLTVL.

The chain employs TRBV5-1 and TRBJ1-1; no clear D gene. Between the trimmed V and J ends, which lost 5 bases and 3 bases, there was a span of 20 bases. The CDR3 sequence is 16 residues long. Germline CDR1 is SGHRS and CDR2 is YFSETQ. CDR3 DNA sequence: TGCGCCAGCAGACGGTCGGTTTCGGGAGTTGACACTGAAGCTTTCTTT. Translated, it gives CASRRSVSGVDTEAFF. Variable domain in full (rest from reference TRBV5-1 and TRBJ1-1): KAGVTQTPRYLIKTRGQQVTLSCSPISGHRSVSWYQQTPGQGLQFLFEYFSETQRNKGNFPGRFSGRQFSNSRSEMNVSTLELGDSALYLCASRRSVSGVDTEAFFGQGTRLTVV.

The rearrangement uses TRBV28 and TRBJ1-5; 9 nucleotides line up with TRBD1. The CDR3 has 16 amino acids. The J segment lost 2 bases and the V segment lost 5 bases, leaving 7 bases of the junction unmatched. Germline CDR1 is MDHEN and CDR2 is SYDVKM. DNA of the CDR3: TGTGCCAGCAGTAGGACAGGGGCATGGGGCAATCAGCCCCAGCATTTT. It is translated as CASSRTGAWGNQPQHF.

This chain links TRBV20-1 with TRBJ1-4; 9 bases agree with TRBD1. J lost 3 bases, V lost 1 base, and 3 bases had no gene match. The CDR3 has 15 residues. The germline gives CDR1 DFQATT, CDR2 SNEGSKA (reference sequence). The CDR3 protein is CSARGQGVANEKLFF. The DNA for the CDR3 is TGCAGTGCTAGAGGACAGGGGGTGGCTAATGAAAAACTGTTTTTT.

The chain's CDR3 is CASSLVSGYNEQFF. The CDR3, as DNA: TGTGCCAGCAGCTTAGTATCGGGGTACAATGAGCAGTTCTTC. This chain joins TRBV7-9 and TRBJ2-1; perhaps TRBD2 as D (5 bases). V shed 1 base and J shed 4 bases, with 8 bases lying between them. This CDR3 is built from 14 residues. Germline values: CDR1 SEHNR, CDR2 FQNEAQ (reference sequence).

V usage is TRBV6-5 and J usage is TRBJ2-7; TRBD2 aligns across 13 bases. V gave up 2 bases and J gave up 2 bases; unmatched junction bases: 0. The CDR3 is made up of 15 amino acids. Germline lookup yields CDR1 MNHEY and CDR2 SVGAGI. Here the CDR3 reads CASSYTSGGAYEQYF. CDR3 in DNA: TGTGCCAGCAGTTACACTAGCGGGGGGGCCTACGAGCAGTACTTC.

This clonotype is labeled as large. The V call is TRBV6-1, the J call TRBJ2-3; D uncertain. This CDR3 is 14 amino acids long. Trimming left V 7 bases short and J 3 bases short, with 14 bases between. Germline lookup yields CDR1 MNHNS and CDR2 SASEGT. CDR3 nucleotides: TGTGCCAGCACTACAGCCTTTGGGACAGATACGCAGTATTTT. Translation: CASTTAFGTDTQYF.

The chain is built from TRBV20-1 and TRBJ2-3; TRBD2 matches at 10 bases. CDR3 length equals 16 residues. With V trimmed by 6 bases and J by 2 bases, 11 bases remained unmatched. Germline V CDR1 and CDR2: DFQATT, SNEGSKA (reference sequence). As DNA, the CDR3 is TGCAGTGCCAATCCCGGGACTAGCGTTTACACAGATACGCAGTATTTT. It codes for CSANPGTSVYTDTQYF.

Here the CDR3 reads CASSPGPWDYNEQFF. CDR3 coding DNA: TGTGCCAGCAGCCCGGGCCCCTGGGACTACAATGAGCAGTTCTTC. The chain combines TRBV7-3 with TRBJ2-1; no reliable D call. The CDR3 length is 15 residues. Germline V gives CDR1 SGHTA, CDR2 FQGTGA. V lost 5 bases and J 3 bases, leaving 14 bases between the germline ends.

This clonotype was observed a handful of times. The J gene is TRBJ2-2, the V gene TRBV6-4, with unresolved D. The CDR3 totals 13 residues. From germline, CDR1 is MRHNA and CDR2 SNTAGT. Trimming shortened V by 9 bases and J by 1 base, and 9 bases separated the two germline ends. Written as DNA, the CDR3 is TGTGCCAGTAAGGCAGAGAACACCGGGGAGCTGTTTTTT. This codes for CASKAENTGELFF.

This chain links TRBV20-1 with TRBJ2-3, with D maybe TRBD1 (5 bases). Germline CDR1 and CDR2: DFQATT and SNEGSKA (reference sequence). The length of the CDR3 is 15 residues. The V and J ends lost 3 bases and 4 bases respectively, with 17 bases between them. The CDR3 bases are TGCAGTGCTAGCCTGGCAGGGATAAGGGCAGATACGCAGTATTTT. Its translation is CSASLAGIRADTQYF.

The chain is built from TRBV5-1 and TRBJ2-3; 12 positions match TRBD1. This CDR3 spans 14 amino acids. Germline assignment: CDR1 SGHRS and CDR2 YFSETQ. V gave up 4 bases and J gave up 4 bases; unmatched junction bases: 1. CDR3 in DNA: TGCGCCAGCAGCCGGGACAGGGGGCCAGATACGCAGTATTTT. Its protein product is CASSRDRGPDTQYF.

This sequence joins TRBV10-1 and TRBJ2-3; D remains unclear. CDR3 size: 15 residues. The V end was cut by 3 bases, the J end by 5 bases, with 15 bases between. Germline V gene data show CDR1 as WNHNN and CDR2 as SYGVQD (reference sequence). In DNA, the CDR3 is TGCGCCAGCAGTGATGTTCCAAACCCTTTAGATACGCAGTATTTT. Its translation is CASSDVPNPLDTQYF.